A single sample gave rise to the 22 T cell receptor beta chains below, sequenced in a study of shared clonotypes between healthy human individuals (TCRdb year 2020). The library was made by the immunoSEQ multiplex PCR assay. Sourced from immuneACCESS, this table was stored by TCRdb with only in-frame sequences that have V and J called. A share of the clones is absent; for the studies checked, an unresolved V gene accounts for under half, and the remainder has no known explanation. The sample profile shows 650,000 to 750,000 clones; about two thirds of them were found once. The biggest ten clones account for around 1.8% of the sample. The source material was memory CD4+ T cells sorted from blood. The cell subset or site label corresponds to: CD45RA-negative fraction. The receptors derive from a woman under 40 in good health.

This clone appeared once. This sequence joins TRBV14 and TRBJ2-1; D tentatively fits TRBD1 or TRBD2 (5 bases each). The ends were cut back, 6 bases at V and 3 bases at J, with 15 bases in the middle. The CDR3 is 15 amino acids. From germline, CDR1 is SGHDN and CDR2 FVKESK. The CDR3 region is CASRQTGTIYNEQFF. CDR3 coding DNA: TGTGCCAGCAGGCAGACCGGGACGATCTACAATGAGCAGTTCTTC.

The table lists this clone with many counts. The CDR3 loop is CAWSSNRIPTFGYEQYF. CDR3 coding DNA: TGTGCCTGGAGTTCCAACAGGATTCCTACCTTTGGCTACGAGCAGTACTTC. V gene TRBV30 combines with J gene TRBJ2-7, with D possibly being TRBD1 (5 bases). The CDR3 covers 17 residues. Trimming cost V 2 bases and J 3 bases, with 23 bases left between them. The germline gives CDR1 GTSNPN, CDR2 SVGIG (reference sequence).

This clone occurred once. The chain joins TRBV18 to TRBJ2-1; maybe TRBD2 (6 bases). This CDR3 is built from 13 residues. Germline CDR1 reads KGHSH; CDR2 reads LQKENI. V was trimmed by 10 bases and J by 10 bases, leaving 20 bases between them. CDR3 bases: TGTGCCAATGCCGGGACTGTCGAGGGGGAGCAGTTCTTC. This gives the protein CANAGTVEGEQFF.

This clone was picked up one time. The V gene is TRBV30, the J gene TRBJ2-1; 7 nucleotides align to TRBD2. CDR1 is GTSNPN, CDR2 SVGIG, per germline (reference sequence). V dropped 4 bases and J dropped 10; count of bases not matched to a gene: 4. This CDR3 is 11 amino acids long. The CDR3 loop is CAWKKREEQFF. CDR3 coding DNA: TGTGCCTGGAAGAAGCGGGAAGAGCAGTTCTTC.

V and J are TRBV11-2 and TRBJ2-1; the D gene could be TRBD1 or TRBD2 (5 bases each). From germline, CDR1 is SGHAT and CDR2 FQNNGV. V was trimmed by 1 base and J by 2 bases, leaving 9 bases between them. The CDR3 extends over 15 amino acids. CDR3 sequence (DNA): TGTGCCAGCAGCTTAGTCCAGGGACCCTACAATGAGCAGTTCTTC. This gives the protein CASSLVQGPYNEQFF.

This clone has just one count. The chain combines TRBV5-1 with TRBJ1-2; D ambiguous. Looked up from germline, CDR1 is SGHRS and CDR2 is YFSETQ. The CDR3 is made up of 14 amino acids. Trimming pared 2 bases from V and 4 bases from J, leaving 12 bases between. CDR3 nucleotide sequence: TGCGCCAGCAGCTTAAGCCCGTTGGGCTATGGCTACACCTTC. This codes for CASSLSPLGYGYTF.

With regard to this clone: The same CDR3 arises from other DNA sequences in this sample as well. In DNA form, the CDR3 reads TGCGCCAGCAGCTTGTCAGGGGACACTGAAGCTTTCTTT. It yields the protein CASSLSGDTEAFF. V is TRBV5-1 and J is TRBJ1-1; weak D call: TRBD1 (6 bases). The CDR3 is made up of 13 amino acids. Trimming stripped 1 base from V and 3 bases from J, with 7 bases between. Germline lookup yields CDR1 SGHRS and CDR2 YFSETQ.

The CDR3 sequence: CASRYRGDTEAFF. The CDR3 nucleotides are TGTGCCAGCAGGTACAGGGGTGACACTGAAGCTTTCTTT. V usage is TRBV6-6 and J usage is TRBJ1-1; 7 bases line up with TRBD1. V lost 6 bases and J lost 3; bases outside the gene matches: 4. CDR1 is MNHNY, CDR2 SVGAGI, per germline (reference sequence). This CDR3 comprises 13 residues.

Notes on this clone: This specimen includes other DNA sequences encoding the same CDR3. The chain carries TRBV5-1 and TRBJ2-1; 7 nucleotides agree with TRBD1. V dropped 0 bases and J dropped 4; count of bases not matched to a gene: 4. The CDR3 consists of 15 residues. Germline-derived CDR1 and CDR2 are SGHRS and YFSETQ. CDR3 in amino acids: CASSLDRGAYNEQFF. As DNA, the CDR3 is TGCGCCAGCAGCTTGGACAGGGGTGCATACAATGAGCAGTTCTTC.

The chain links TRBV25-1 to TRBJ1-5, with D unresolved. Germline V gene data show CDR1 as MGHDK and CDR2 as SYGVNS. The CDR3 covers 12 residues. V was cut by 7 bases and J by 5 bases, with 9 bases left in between. The chain's CDR3 is CASTEADQPQHF. For the CDR3, the DNA is TGTGCCAGCACTGAGGCCGATCAGCCCCAGCATTTT.

This clone occurred a few times. The chain employs TRBV5-1 and TRBJ2-6, with 8 bases fitting TRBD2. This CDR3 comprises 15 residues. J was trimmed by 1 base and V by 6 bases; bases with no gene match: 3. The V gene's germline CDR1 is SGHRS and CDR2 YFSETQ. The CDR3 loop reads CASTRGGSGANVLTF. Written as DNA, the CDR3 is TGCGCCAGCACCCGGGGGGGATCTGGGGCCAACGTCCTGACTTTC.

This clone appeared many times. This chain joins TRBV2 and TRBJ1-5; TRBD1 matches 8 bases. The CDR3 has 15 residues. Germline CDR1 and CDR2: SNHLY and FYNNEI. The junction had 5 bases not matched to a gene; V was cut back by 1 base and J by 6 bases. The CDR3 DNA follows: TGTGCCAGCAGTGAAGAGACAGGGGCCGGTCAGCCCCAGCATTTT. Its translation: CASSEETGAGQPQHF.

This clone was seen only a few times. For the CDR3, the DNA is TGTGCCAGCAGCCCCGGGAACACTGAAGCTTTCTTT. This translates into CASSPGNTEAFF. The chain recombines TRBV28 with TRBJ1-1; the D is unclear. The V end lost 6 bases, the J end lost 1 base, and 6 bases lay between the germline ends. This CDR3 has 12 residues. CDR1 and CDR2 (germline): MDHEN, SYDVKM.

This chain links TRBV2 with TRBJ2-3; 7 bases fit TRBD1. Per the germline V gene, CDR1 is SNHLY and CDR2 is FYNNEI. The CDR3 runs to 14 residues. The ends lost 7 bases at V and 2 bases at J; junction bases unmatched: 6. CDR3 protein: CASNPTGFTDTQYF. The CDR3 bases are TGTGCCAGCAACCCGACAGGGTTCACAGATACGCAGTATTTT.

The V gene is TRBV5-1, the J gene TRBJ2-1; the D gene is possibly TRBD1 (6 bases). V was trimmed by 0 bases and J by 7 bases, leaving 14 bases between them. This CDR3 is built from 15 residues. Germline V CDR1 and CDR2: SGHRS, YFSETQ. CDR3 in DNA: TGCGCCAGCAGCTTGGCTGAGGTGGGGGCAAATGAGCAGTTCTTC. The encoded protein is CASSLAEVGANEQFF.

The genes are TRBV30 and TRBJ2-2; a weak D match, TRBD1 (6 bases). The CDR3 sequence is 14 residues long. Germline loops: CDR1 GTSNPN, CDR2 SVGIG (reference sequence). Trimming cost V 5 bases and J 3 bases, with 13 bases left between them. The CDR3 DNA reads TGTGCCTGGGACCCGGGACAAGACACCGGGGAGCTGTTTTTT. This sequence encodes CAWDPGQDTGELFF.

This chain uses TRBV19 with TRBJ1-2; 10 bases fit TRBD1. CDR1 and CDR2 from the germline V gene are LNHDA and SQIVND (reference sequence). V was pared by 4 bases and J by 4 bases, with 6 bases of the junction left unmatched. The CDR3 totals 15 residues. The CDR3 sequence is CASSTGTGVFYGYTF. CDR3 in DNA: TGTGCCAGTAGTACCGGGACAGGGGTCTTCTATGGCTACACCTTC.

This clone came up a few times. The V and J genes are TRBV4-1 and TRBJ2-7; D uncertain. The germline gives CDR1 MGHRA, CDR2 YSYEKL. V lost 6 bases and J 6 bases, leaving 21 bases between the germline ends. The CDR3 contains 15 residues. CDR3 DNA: TGCGCCAGCAGTGAGTTAGTAGGGAAGTTCTCCGAGCAGTACTTC. It encodes CASSELVGKFSEQYF.

The rearrangement joins TRBV18 to TRBJ1-3; D gene ambiguous. The CDR3 runs 15 residues. V shed 5 bases and J shed 2 bases, with 13 bases lying between them. The germline gives CDR1 KGHSH, CDR2 LQKENI. DNA for the CDR3: TGTGCCAGCTCATTCAACCCGGCCCCTGGAAACACCATATATTTT. It translates to CASSFNPAPGNTIYF.

The rearrangement joins TRBV7-8 to TRBJ1-1; no clear D gene. Deletions cut 1 base from V and 9 bases from J, with 12 bases between. In germline, CDR1 is SGHVS, CDR2 FQNEAQ. The CDR3 totals 13 residues. In DNA, the CDR3 is TGTGCCAGCAGCTTAGTAGTCGACGCAAAAGCTTTCTTT. Protein: CASSLVVDAKAFF.

This rearrangement joins TRBV19 to TRBJ1-1; 8 bases map to TRBD1. Losses at the gene ends were 3 bases for V and 4 bases for J; bases not matched to a gene: 4. CDR3 length equals 14 residues. Looked up from germline, CDR1 is LNHDA and CDR2 is SQIVND (reference sequence). The CDR3 DNA reads as TGTGCCAGTAGTATTGGTACAGGGGGCACTGAAGCTTTCTTT. Translated: CASSIGTGGTEAFF.

In its sample, this clone was seen a few times. The chain's CDR3 is CASSLQEDTEAFF. The DNA of the CDR3 is TGTGCCAGCAGTTTACAGGAAGACACTGAAGCTTTCTTT. The chain joins TRBV28 to TRBJ1-1; D unclear. The CDR3 runs 13 residues. V lost 2 bases to trimming and J lost 3 bases, with 7 bases between them. The germline V gene has CDR1 MDHEN and CDR2 SYDVKM. The complete variable domain, with remaining parts taken from reference TRBV28 and TRBJ1-1, reads DVKVTQSSRYLVKRTGEKVFLECVQDMDHENMFWYRQDPGLGLRLIYFSYDVKMKEKGDIPEGYSVSREKKERFSLILESASTNQTSMYLCASSLQEDTEAFFGQGTRLTVV.